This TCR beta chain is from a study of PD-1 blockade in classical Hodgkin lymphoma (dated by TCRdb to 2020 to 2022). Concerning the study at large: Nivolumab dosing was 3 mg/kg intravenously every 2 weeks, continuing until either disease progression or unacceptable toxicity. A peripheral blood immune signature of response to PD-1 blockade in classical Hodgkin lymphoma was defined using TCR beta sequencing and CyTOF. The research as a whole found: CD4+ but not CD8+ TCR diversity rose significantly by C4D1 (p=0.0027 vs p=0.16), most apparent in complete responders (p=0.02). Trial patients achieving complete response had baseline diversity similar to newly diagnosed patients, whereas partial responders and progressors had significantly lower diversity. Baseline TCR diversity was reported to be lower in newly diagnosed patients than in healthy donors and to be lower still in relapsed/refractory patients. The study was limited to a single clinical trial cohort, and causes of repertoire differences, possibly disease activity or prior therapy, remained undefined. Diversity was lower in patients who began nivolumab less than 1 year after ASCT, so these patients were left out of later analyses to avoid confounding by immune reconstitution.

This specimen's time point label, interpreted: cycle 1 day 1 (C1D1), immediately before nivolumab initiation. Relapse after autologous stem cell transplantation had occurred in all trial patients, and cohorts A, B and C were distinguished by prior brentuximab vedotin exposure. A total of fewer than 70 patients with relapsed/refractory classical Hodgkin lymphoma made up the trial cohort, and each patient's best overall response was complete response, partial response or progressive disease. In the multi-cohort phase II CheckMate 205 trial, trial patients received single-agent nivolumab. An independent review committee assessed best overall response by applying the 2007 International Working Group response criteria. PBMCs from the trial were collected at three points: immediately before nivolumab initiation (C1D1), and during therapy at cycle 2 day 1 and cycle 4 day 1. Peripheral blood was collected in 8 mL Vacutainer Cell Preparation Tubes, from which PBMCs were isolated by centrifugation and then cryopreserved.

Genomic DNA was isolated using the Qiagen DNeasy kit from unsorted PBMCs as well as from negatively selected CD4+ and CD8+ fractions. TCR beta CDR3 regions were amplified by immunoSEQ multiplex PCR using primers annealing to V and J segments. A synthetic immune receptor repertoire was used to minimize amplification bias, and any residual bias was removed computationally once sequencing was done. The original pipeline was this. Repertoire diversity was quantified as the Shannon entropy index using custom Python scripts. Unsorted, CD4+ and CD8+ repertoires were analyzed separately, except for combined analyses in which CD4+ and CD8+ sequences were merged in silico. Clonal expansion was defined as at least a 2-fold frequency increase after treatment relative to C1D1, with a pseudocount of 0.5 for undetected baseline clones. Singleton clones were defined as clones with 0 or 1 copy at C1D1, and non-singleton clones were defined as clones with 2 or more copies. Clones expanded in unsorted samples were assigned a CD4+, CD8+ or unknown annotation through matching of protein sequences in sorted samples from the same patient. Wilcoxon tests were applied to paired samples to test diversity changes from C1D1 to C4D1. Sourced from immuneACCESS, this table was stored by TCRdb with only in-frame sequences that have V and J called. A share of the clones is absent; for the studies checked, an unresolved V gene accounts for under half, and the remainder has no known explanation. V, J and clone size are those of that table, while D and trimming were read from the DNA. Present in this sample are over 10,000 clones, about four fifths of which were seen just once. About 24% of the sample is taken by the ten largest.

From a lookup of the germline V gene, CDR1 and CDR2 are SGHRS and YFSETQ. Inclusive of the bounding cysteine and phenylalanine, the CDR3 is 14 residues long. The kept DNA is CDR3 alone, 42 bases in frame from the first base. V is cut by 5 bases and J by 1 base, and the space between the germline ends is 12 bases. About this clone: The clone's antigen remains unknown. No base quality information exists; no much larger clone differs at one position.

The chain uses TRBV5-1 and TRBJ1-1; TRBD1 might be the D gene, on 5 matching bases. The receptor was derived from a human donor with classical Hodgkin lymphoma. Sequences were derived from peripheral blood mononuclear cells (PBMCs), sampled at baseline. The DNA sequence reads TGCGCCAGCAGATACTCCGGGGCGAACACTGAAGCTTTCTTT. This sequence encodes CASRYSGANTEAFF.